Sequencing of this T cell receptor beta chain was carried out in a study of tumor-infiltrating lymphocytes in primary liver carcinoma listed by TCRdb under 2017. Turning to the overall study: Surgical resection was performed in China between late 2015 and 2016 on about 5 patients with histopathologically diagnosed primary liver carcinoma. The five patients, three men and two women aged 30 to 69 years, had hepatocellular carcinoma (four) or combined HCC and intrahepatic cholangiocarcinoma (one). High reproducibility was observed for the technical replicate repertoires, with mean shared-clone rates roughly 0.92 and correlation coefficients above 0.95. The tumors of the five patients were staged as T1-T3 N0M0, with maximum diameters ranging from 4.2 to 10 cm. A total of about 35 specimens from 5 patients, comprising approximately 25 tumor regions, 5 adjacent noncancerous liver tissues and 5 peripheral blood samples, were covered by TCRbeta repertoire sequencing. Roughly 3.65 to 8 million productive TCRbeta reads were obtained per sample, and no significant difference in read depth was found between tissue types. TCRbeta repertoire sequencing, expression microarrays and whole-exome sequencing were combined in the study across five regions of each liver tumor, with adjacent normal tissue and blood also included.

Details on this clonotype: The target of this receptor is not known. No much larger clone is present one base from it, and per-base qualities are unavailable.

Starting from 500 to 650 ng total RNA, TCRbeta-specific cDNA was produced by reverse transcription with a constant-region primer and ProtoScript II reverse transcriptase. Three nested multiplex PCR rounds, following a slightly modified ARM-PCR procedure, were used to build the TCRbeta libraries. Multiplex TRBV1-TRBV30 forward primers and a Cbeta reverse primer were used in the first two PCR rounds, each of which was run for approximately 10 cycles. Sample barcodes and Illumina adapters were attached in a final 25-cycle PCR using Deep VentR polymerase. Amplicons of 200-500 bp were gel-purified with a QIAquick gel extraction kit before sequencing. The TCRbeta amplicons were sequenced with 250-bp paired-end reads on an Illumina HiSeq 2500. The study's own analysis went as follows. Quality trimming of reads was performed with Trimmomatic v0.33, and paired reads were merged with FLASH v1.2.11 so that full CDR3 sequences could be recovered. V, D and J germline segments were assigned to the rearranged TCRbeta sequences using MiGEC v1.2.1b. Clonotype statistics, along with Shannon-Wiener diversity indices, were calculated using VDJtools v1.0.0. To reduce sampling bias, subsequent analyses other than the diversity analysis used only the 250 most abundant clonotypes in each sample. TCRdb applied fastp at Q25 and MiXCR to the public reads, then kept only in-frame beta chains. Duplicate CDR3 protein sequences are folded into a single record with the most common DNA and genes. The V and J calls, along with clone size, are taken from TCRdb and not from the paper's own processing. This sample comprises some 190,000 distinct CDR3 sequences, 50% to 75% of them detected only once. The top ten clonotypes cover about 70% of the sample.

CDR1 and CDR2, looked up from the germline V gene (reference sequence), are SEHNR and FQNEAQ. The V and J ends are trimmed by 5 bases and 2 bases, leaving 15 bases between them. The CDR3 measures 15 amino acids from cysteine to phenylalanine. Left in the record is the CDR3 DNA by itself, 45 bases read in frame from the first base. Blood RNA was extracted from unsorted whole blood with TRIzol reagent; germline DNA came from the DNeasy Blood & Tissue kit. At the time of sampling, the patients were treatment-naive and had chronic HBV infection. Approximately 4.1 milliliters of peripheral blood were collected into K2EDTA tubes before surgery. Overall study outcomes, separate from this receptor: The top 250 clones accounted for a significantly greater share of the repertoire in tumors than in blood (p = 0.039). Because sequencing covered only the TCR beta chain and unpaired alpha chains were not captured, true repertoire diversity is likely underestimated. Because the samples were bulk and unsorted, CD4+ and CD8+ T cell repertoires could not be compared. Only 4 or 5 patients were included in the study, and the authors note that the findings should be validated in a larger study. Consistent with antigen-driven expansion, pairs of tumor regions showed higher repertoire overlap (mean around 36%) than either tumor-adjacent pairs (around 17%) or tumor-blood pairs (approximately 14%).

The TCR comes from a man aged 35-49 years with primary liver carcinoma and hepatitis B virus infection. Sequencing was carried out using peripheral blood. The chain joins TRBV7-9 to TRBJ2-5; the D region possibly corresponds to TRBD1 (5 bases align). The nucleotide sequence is TGTGCCAGCAGCGAAGGGGCAACGGTACAAGAGACCCAGTACTTC. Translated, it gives CASSEGATVQETQYF. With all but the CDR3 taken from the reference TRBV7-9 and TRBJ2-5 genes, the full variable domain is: DTGVSQNPRHKITKRGQNVTFRCDPISEHNRLYWYRQTLGQGPEFLTYFQNEAQLEKSRLLSDRFSAERPKGSFSTLEIQRTEQGDSAMYLCASSEGATVQETQYFGPGTRLLVL.